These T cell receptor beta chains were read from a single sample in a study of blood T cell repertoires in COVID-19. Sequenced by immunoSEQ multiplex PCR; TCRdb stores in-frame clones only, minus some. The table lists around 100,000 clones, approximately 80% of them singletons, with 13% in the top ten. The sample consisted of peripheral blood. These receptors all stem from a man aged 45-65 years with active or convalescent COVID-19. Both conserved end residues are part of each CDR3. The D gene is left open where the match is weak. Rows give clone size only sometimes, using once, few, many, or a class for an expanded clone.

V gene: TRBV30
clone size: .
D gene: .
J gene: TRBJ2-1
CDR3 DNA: TGTGCCTGGACCTTTCTGGGGGCGTACAATGAGCAGTTCTTC
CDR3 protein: CAWTFLGAYNEQFF

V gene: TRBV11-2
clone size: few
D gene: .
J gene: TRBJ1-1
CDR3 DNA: TGTGCCAGCAGCGCAAAGCCAATCTTT
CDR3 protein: CASSAKPIF

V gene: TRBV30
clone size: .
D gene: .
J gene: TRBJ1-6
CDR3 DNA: TGTGCCTGGAGCCCTCTAAAATCAATTTCACCCCTCCACTTT
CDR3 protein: CAWSPLKSISPLHF

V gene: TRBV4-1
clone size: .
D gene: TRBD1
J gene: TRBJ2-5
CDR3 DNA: TGCGCCAGCAGCCAAGATCGGACAGGGGGCGAGACCCAGTACTTC
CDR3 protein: CASSQDRTGGETQYF

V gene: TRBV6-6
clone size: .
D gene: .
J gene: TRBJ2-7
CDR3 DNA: TGTGCCAGCAGTCGTTACGAGGCATACGAGCAGTACTTC
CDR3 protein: CASSRYEAYEQYF

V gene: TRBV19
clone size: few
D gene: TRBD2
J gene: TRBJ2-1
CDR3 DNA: TGTGCCAGTAGTATAGTTAGCGGGAGGGCCGGGGGAAATGAGCAGTTCTTC
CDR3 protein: CASSIVSGRAGGNEQFF

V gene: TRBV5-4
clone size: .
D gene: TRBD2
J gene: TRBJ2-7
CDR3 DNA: TGTGCCAGCAGTGTTAGCGGGTCCTACGAGCAGTACTTC
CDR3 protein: CASSVSGSYEQYF

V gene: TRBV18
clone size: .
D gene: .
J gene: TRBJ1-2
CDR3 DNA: TGTGCCAGCTCACCACAGGGAACCGGGAATGGCTACACCTTC
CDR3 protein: CASSPQGTGNGYTF

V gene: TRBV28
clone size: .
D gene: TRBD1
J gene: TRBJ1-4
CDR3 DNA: TGTGCCAGCAGTTCGGGACAGAGCGGTGAAAAACTGTTTTTT
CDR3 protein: CASSSGQSGEKLFF

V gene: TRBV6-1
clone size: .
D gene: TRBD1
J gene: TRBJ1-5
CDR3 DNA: TGTGCCAGCAGTGATCGGACAGGAGGGAGTCAGCCCCAGCATTTT
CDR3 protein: CASSDRTGGSQPQHF

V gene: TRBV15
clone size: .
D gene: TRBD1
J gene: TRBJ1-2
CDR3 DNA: TGTGCCACCAGCAGGATGACAGGGTACTATGGCTACACCTTC
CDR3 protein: CATSRMTGYYGYTF

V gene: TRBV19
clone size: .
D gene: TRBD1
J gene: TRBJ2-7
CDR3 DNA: TGTGCCAGTAGTATCCGACAGGGAACCTACGAGCAGTACTTC
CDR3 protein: CASSIRQGTYEQYF

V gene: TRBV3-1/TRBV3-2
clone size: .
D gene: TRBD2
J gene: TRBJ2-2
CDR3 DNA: TGTGCCAGCAGCCGGGGACTAGCGGGGAACACCGGGGAGCTGTTTTTT
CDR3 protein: CASSRGLAGNTGELFF

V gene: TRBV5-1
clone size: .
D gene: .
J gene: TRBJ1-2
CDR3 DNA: TGCGCCAGCAGCTTGGAGGCGGTCTATGGCTACACCTTC
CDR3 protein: CASSLEAVYGYTF

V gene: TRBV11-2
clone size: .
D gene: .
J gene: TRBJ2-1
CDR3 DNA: TGTGCCAGCAGCCAACTAGGCCCTGATGAGCAGTTCTTC
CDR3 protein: CASSQLGPDEQFF

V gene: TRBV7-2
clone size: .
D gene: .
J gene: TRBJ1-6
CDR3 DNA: TGTGCCAGCAGCTTATGGGGATCAGGGAATTCACCCCTCCACTTT
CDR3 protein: CASSLWGSGNSPLHF

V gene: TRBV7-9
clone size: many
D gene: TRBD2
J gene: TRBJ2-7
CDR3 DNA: TGTGCCAGCAGCTTAGCCCCACTAGCGGGAGGTTACGAGCAGTACTTC
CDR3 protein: CASSLAPLAGGYEQYF

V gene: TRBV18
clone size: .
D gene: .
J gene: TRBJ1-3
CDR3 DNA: TGTGCCAGCTCACAGGGACAAACGAGCTCTGGAAACACCATATATTTT
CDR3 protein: CASSQGQTSSGNTIYF

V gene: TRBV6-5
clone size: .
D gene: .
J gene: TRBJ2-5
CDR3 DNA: TGTGCCAGCAGTTACTCGAAGGGACACTCCCAAGAGACCCAGTACTTC
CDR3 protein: CASSYSKGHSQETQYF

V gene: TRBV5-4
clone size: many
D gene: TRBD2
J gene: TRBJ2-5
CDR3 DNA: TGTGCCAGCAGCGGGAGCGGGAGTTCTGAGACCCAGTACTTC
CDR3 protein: CASSGSGSSETQYF

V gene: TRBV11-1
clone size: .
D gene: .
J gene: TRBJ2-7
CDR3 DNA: TGTGCCAGCAGCTTAGGGCAGGGTCCCTACGAGCAGTACTTC
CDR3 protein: CASSLGQGPYEQYF

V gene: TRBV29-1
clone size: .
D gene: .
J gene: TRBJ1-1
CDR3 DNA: TGCAGCGTTCGCCCTAACCGGGGCACTGAAGCTTTCTTT
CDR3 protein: CSVRPNRGTEAFF

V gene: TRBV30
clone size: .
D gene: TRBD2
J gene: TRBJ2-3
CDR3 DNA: TGTGCCTGGAGTCGCAGAGGACTAGCGGGAGGGGGCACAGATACGCAGTATTTT
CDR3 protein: CAWSRRGLAGGGTDTQYF

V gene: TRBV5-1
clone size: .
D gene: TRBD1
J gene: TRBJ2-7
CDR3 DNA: TGCGCCAGCAGCGTACAGGGGGAAGCGTACGAGCAGTACTTC
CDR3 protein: CASSVQGEAYEQYF

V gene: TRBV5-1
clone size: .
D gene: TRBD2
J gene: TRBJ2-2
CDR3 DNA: TGCGCCAGCAGCCTGGGACTAGCGGCCGGGGAGCTGTTTTTT
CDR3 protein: CASSLGLAAGELFF

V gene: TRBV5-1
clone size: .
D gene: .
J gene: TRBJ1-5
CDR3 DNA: TGCGCCAGCAGCTTGTTAGGGGATCGCAATCAGCCCCAGCATTTT
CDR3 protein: CASSLLGDRNQPQHF

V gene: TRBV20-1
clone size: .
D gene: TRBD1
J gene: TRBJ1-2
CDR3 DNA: TGCAGTGCTAGTTTAGGGCGCAGGGGGGTCTATGGCTACACCTTC
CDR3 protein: CSASLGRRGVYGYTF

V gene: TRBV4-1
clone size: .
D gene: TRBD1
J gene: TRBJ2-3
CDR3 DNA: TGCGCCAGCAGGACCGGGACAGGGGGCGCAGATACGCAGTATTTT
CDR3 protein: CASRTGTGGADTQYF

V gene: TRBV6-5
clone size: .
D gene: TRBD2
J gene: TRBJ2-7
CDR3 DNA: TGTGCCAGCAGCTACTCGACGAGCGGGATGCTCTACGAGCAGTACTTC
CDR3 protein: CASSYSTSGMLYEQYF

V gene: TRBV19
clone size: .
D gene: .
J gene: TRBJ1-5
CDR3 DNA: TGTGCCAGTAGTATCGAACAGATGTCCAATCAGCCCCAGCATTTT
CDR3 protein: CASSIEQMSNQPQHF

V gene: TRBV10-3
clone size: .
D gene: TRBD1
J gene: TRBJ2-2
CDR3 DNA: TGTGCCATCAGTGAAGGGCAGGGGGTCGGCACCGGGGAGCTGTTTTTT
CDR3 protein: CAISEGQGVGTGELFF

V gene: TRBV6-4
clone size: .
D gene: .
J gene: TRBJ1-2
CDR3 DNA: TGTGCCAGCAGTGAAACAGGAGACTTCTATGGCTACACCTTC
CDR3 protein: CASSETGDFYGYTF

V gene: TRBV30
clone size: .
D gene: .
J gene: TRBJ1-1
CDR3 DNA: TGTGCCTGGATACGGACAGTCACCGAAGCTTTCTTT
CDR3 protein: CAWIRTVTEAFF

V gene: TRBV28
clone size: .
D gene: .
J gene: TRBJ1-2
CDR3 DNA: TGTGCCAGCAGTTTATACCGATCAGGGGTAATTTACTATGGCTACACCTTC
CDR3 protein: CASSLYRSGVIYYGYTF

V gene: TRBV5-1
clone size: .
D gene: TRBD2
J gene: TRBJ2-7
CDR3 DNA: TGCGCCAGCAGCTTGGGGGCTAGCGGTTCTTTCTACGAGCAGTACTTC
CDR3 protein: CASSLGASGSFYEQYF

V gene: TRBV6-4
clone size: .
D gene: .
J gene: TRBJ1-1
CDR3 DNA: TGTGCCAGCAGTGACCGGGAGTACACTGAAGCTTTCTTT
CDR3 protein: CASSDREYTEAFF

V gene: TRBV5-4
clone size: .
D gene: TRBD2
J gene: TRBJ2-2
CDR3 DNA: TGTGCCAGCAGCCTGGGGACTAGCGGATCGACTGGAGGCGGGGAGCTGTTTTTT
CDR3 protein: CASSLGTSGSTGGGELFF

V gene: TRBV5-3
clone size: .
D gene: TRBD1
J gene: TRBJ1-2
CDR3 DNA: TGTGCCAGAAGCTTAGATGCCGGGACAGGGGTTGGTGGCACCTTC
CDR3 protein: CARSLDAGTGVGGTF

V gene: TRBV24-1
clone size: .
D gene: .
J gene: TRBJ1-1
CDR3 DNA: TGTGCCACCAGTGACTCAGGGTTTGGAACTGAAGCTTTCTTT
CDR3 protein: CATSDSGFGTEAFF

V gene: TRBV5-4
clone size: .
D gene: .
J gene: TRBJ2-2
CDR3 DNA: TGTGCCAGCAGCTTACTCTACGGGGCGAACACCGGGGAGCTGTTTTTT
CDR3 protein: CASSLLYGANTGELFF

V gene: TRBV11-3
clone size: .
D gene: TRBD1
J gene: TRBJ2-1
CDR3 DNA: TGTGCCAGCAGCCGCTCCGCCAGGGGGCCTGTGAATGAGCAGTTCTTC
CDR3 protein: CASSRSARGPVNEQFF

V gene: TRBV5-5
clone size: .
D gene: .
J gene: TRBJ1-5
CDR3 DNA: TGTGCCAGCAGCTCGATAGTAGGCAATCAGCCCCAGCATTTT
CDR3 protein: CASSSIVGNQPQHF

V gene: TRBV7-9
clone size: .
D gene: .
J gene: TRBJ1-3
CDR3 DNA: TGTGCCAGCAGCCCCGAAAGGGGATTAGGAAACACCATATATTTT
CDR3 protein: CASSPERGLGNTIYF

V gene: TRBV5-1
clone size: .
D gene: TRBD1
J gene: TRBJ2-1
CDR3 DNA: TGCGCCAGCACCCCCTGGGGACAGGAGAACAATGAGCAGTTCTTC
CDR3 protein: CASTPWGQENNEQFF

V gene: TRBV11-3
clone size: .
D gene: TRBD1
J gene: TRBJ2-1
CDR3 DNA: TGTGCCAGCAGTCCGGGACAGTACAATGAGCAGTTCTTC
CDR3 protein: CASSPGQYNEQFF

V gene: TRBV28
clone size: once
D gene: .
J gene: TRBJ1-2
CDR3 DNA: TGTGCCAGCAGTGCCCTGACAGAGAACTATGGCTACACCTTC
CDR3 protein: CASSALTENYGYTF

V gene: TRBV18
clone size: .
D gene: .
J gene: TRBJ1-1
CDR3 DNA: TGTGCCAGCTCACCAAGATTAGACTCCACTGAAGCTTTCTTT
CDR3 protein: CASSPRLDSTEAFF

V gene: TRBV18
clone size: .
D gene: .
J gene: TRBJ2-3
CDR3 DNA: TGTGCCAGCTCACCGGGACAATACACAGATACGCAGTATTTT
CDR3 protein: CASSPGQYTDTQYF

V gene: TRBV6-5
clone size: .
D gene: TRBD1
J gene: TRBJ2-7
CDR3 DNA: TGTGCCAGCAGTTACTCAGGACAGGCAGCCACGGAGCAGTACTTC
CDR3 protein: CASSYSGQAATEQYF

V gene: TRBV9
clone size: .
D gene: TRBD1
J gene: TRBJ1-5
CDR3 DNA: TGTGCCAGCAGCGCGACAGGGGAAGGCAATCAGCCCCAGCATTTT
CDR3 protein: CASSATGEGNQPQHF

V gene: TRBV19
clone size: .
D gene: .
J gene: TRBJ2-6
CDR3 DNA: TGTGCCAGTAGTGCCGCGGGACTCCCCTCTGGGGCCAACGTCCTGACTTTC
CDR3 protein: CASSAAGLPSGANVLTF

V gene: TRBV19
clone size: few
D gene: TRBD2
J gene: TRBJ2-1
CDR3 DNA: TGTGCCAGTAGTATAGAAGGGACTAGCGGGAGCAGTGAGCAGTTCTTC
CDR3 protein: CASSIEGTSGSSEQFF

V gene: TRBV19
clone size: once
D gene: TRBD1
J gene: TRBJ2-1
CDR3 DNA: TGTGCCAGTAGTATAGGACAGGGCGATGAGCAGTTCTTC
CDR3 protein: CASSIGQGDEQFF

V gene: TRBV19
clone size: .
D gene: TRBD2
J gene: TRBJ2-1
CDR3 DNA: TGTGCCAGTACCCCCGTAGCGGGGAGAAGGAATGAGCAGTTCTTC
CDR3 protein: CASTPVAGRRNEQFF

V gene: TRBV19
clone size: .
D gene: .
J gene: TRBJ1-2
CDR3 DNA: TGTGCCAGTAGATCCGACCCGGCAGGGGATGGCTACACCTTC
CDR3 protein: CASRSDPAGDGYTF